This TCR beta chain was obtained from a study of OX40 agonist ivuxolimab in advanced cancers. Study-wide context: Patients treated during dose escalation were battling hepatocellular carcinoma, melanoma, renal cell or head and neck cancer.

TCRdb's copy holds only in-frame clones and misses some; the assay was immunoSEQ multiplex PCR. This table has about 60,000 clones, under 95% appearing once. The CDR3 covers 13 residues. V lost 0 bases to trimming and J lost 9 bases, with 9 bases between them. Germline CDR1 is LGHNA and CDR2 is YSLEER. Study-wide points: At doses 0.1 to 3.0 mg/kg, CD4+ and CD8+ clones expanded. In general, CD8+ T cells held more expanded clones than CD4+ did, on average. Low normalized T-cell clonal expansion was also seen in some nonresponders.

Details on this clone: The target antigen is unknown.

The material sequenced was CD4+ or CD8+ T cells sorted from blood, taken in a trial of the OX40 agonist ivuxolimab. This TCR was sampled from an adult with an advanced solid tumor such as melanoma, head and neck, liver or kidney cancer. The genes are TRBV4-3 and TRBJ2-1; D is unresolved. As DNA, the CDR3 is TGCGCCAGCAGCCAAGACGAGGCTCGTGAGCAGTTCTTC. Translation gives CASSQDEAREQFF.